Here is one T cell receptor beta chain with its context. Followed longitudinally, the Seattle patients had been enrolled during active infection. This sample was included in a study of blood T cell repertoires in COVID-19. The ends lost 2 bases at V and 6 bases at J; junction bases unmatched: 9. Per germline, CDR1 GTSNPN and CDR2 SVGIG (reference sequence). This CDR3 spans 16 amino acids. Profiling relied on immunoSEQ multiplex PCR, and the TCRdb table lists in-frame clones only, not all of them. The sample holds around 300,000 clones, approximately 90% seen once. This clonotype was sampled from a woman between 50 and 59 years old with COVID-19, enrolled during active disease. The material sequenced was peripheral blood. This rearrangement joins TRBV30 to TRBJ2-3, with 12 bases fitting TRBD2. The CDR3 loop is CAWSNGLAGPRDTQYF. The CDR3 DNA reads as TGTGCCTGGAGTAACGGACTAGCGGGACCGCGGGATACGCAGTATTTT.